The 30 T cell receptor beta chains below come from one sample, sequenced in a study of shared clonotypes between healthy human individuals (dated by TCRdb to 2018 to 2021). The method behind the library was the immunoSEQ multiplex PCR assay. TCRdb stores this immuneACCESS table with in-frame sequences only. Part of the clones is absent; in the studies checked, under half of the shortfall reflects unresolved V genes, and no reason is known for the rest. The sample has approximately 250,000 clones on record, 50% to 80% of them singletons. Around 10% of the sample is held by the ten biggest clonotypes. Sequenced: memory CD4+ T cells sorted from blood. The cell subset or site tag for this specimen amounts to: CD45RA-negative fraction. Every receptor here comes from a man aged 30 to 39 in good health.

The V and J genes are TRBV10-3 and TRBJ1-1; D possibly corresponds to TRBD1 (5 bases). This CDR3 region has 13 residues. Germline V lookup: CDR1 ENHRY, CDR2 SYGVKD. V was shortened by 0 bases and J by 11 bases, with 13 bases between the two germline ends. The CDR3: CAISESTVGTAFF. In DNA form, the CDR3 reads TGTGCCATCAGTGAGTCGACGGTGGGGACGGCTTTCTTT.

The chain joins TRBV5-1 to TRBJ2-5; D is ambiguous. CDR1 is SGHRS and CDR2 is YFSETQ in the germline V gene. Trimming cost V 7 bases and J 1 base, with 17 bases left between them. The CDR3 sequence is 15 residues long. The CDR3 here is CASSTSLWSQETQYF. The DNA for the CDR3 is TGCGCCAGCTCCACCTCGCTTTGGAGCCAAGAGACCCAGTACTTC.

This clone was seen a handful of times. The rearrangement joins TRBV2 to TRBJ2-7; perhaps TRBD2 as D (6 bases). The V and J ends lost 3 bases and 0 bases respectively, with 15 bases between them. Per the germline V gene, CDR1 is SNHLY and CDR2 is FYNNEI. CDR3 size: 16 residues. CDR3 region: CASSDVGTFSSYEQYF. The DNA for the CDR3 is TGTGCCAGCAGTGACGTTGGGACTTTTAGCTCCTACGAGCAGTACTTC.

This clone has a handful of counts. The CDR3 loop reads CSDDRGLPDTQYF. In nucleotides, the CDR3 is TGCAGCGACGACAGGGGGTTGCCAGATACGCAGTATTTT. V is TRBV29-1 and J is TRBJ2-3; 9 bases fit TRBD1. This CDR3 has 13 residues. The V segment lost 7 bases and the J segment 4 bases; nucleotides outside the gene matches: 6. From germline, CDR1 is SQVTM and CDR2 ANQGSEA.

The J gene is TRBJ2-3, the V gene TRBV6-1; no definite D call. V was pared by 7 bases and J by 2 bases, with 16 bases between. Per the germline V gene, CDR1 is MNHNS and CDR2 is SASEGT. CDR3 length: 15 amino acids. CDR3 in DNA: TGTGCCAGCAATTCGGAGCTGACCTCCACAGATACGCAGTATTTT. It specifies CASNSELTSTDTQYF.

This chain uses TRBV5-1 with TRBJ2-1; TRBD2 matches 11 bases. J lost 5 bases, V lost 3 bases, and 10 bases had no gene match. The germline V gene has CDR1 SGHRS and CDR2 YFSETQ. The CDR3 has 17 amino acids. CDR3 sequence reads: CASSSEKTSGTNNEQFF. The DNA for the CDR3 is TGCGCCAGCAGCTCCGAGAAGACTAGCGGGACTAACAATGAGCAGTTCTTC.

The V gene is TRBV7-2, the J gene TRBJ2-3; TRBD1 or TRBD2 may be the D gene (5 bases each). Trimming cost V 5 bases and J 1 base, with 16 bases left between them. CDR3 length equals 16 residues. Germline values: CDR1 SGHTA, CDR2 FQGNSA. The CDR3 reads CASSRGDRDGTDTQYF. As DNA, the CDR3 is TGTGCCAGCAGCCGAGGGGACCGCGATGGCACAGATACGCAGTATTTT.

The rearrangement uses TRBV6-6 and TRBJ1-1, with D possibly matching TRBD1 (6 bases). CDR3 length equals 14 residues. Germline V gives CDR1 MNHNY, CDR2 SVGAGI (reference sequence). Trimming pared 4 bases from V and 3 bases from J, leaving 12 bases between. The CDR3 DNA reads as TGTGCCAGCAGTTTTGAGGGGGGGTACACTGAAGCTTTCTTT. Its translation: CASSFEGGYTEAFF.

The V and J genes are TRBV11-2 and TRBJ2-7; 11 bases are shared with TRBD1. Per the germline V gene, CDR1 is SGHAT and CDR2 is FQNNGV. V trimming: 7 bases; J trimming: 1 base; junction bases outside the gene matches: 9. This CDR3 has 16 residues. The CDR3 sequence is CASNLDRDRGSYEQYF. The CDR3 bases are TGTGCCAGCAACTTGGACCGGGACAGGGGGTCCTACGAGCAGTACTTC. Combining the CDR3 with reference TRBV11-2 and TRBJ2-7 gives the whole variable domain EAGVAQSPRYKIIEKRQSVAFWCNPISGHATLYWYQQILGQGPKLLIQFQNNGVVDDSQLPKDRFSAERLKGVDSTLKIQPAKLEDSAVYLCASNLDRDRGSYEQYFGPGTRLTVT.

This rearrangement joins TRBV7-6 to TRBJ1-2; possible D gene TRBD1, 5 bases. The CDR3 runs to 13 residues. The V gene lost 2 bases and the J gene lost 8 bases, with 12 bases spanning the gap. Looked up from germline, CDR1 is SGHVS and CDR2 is FNYEAQ. The CDR3 is CASSLRQGLGYTF. CDR3 nucleotides: TGTGCCAGCAGCTTAAGGCAGGGCCTAGGCTACACCTTC.

Notes on this clone: The junction departs from the called germline gene at one end, perhaps through a read error. For the CDR3, the DNA is TGTGCCACCAGCAGAGATAGGTTGTCCGGGACAGGATTCTTC. Translating it yields CATSRDRLSGTGFF. The chain links TRBV15 to TRBJ2-7; TRBD1 matches at 8 bases. CDR3 length: 14 amino acids. Germline CDR1 reads LNHNV; CDR2 reads YYDKDF (reference sequence).

A word on this clone: Relative to the germline gene, one junction end is altered; a read error may explain this. The CDR3, as DNA: TGTGCCAGCAGCTTGGGCCCGGATCAGCCCCAGCATTTT. Protein sequence: CASSLGPDQPQHF. The J gene is TRBJ1-5, the V gene TRBV5-1; no clear D. The CDR3 extends over 13 amino acids. Germline CDR1 is SGHRS and CDR2 is YFSETQ.

This sequence joins TRBV2 and TRBJ2-3; tentatively, D is TRBD1 (6 bases). The germline V and J ends were trimmed by 6 bases and 6 bases, with 13 bases remaining between them. Germline loops: CDR1 SNHLY, CDR2 FYNNEI. The CDR3 consists of 13 residues. CDR3 bases: TGTGCCAGCAGCGCTACAGGGTACGATACGCAGTATTTT. It yields the protein CASSATGYDTQYF. Looking up the rest from reference TRBV2 and TRBJ2-3 gives the full variable domain: EPEVTQTPSHQVTQMGQEVILRCVPISNHLYFYWYRQILGQKVEFLVSFYNNEISEKSEIFDDQFSVERPDGSNFTLKIRSTKLEDSAMYFCASSATGYDTQYFGPGTRLTVL.

This clone was detected once. The V call is TRBV7-2, the J call TRBJ2-7; no clear D. Per the germline V gene, CDR1 is SGHTA and CDR2 is FQGNSA. CDR3 length equals 13 residues. V dropped 5 bases and J dropped 4 bases, with 12 bases sitting between them. The CDR3 spells CASSGHLKYEQYF. The CDR3 DNA is TGTGCCAGCAGCGGCCACTTGAAATACGAGCAGTACTTC. Supplemented by reference TRBV7-2 and TRBJ2-7, the full variable domain reads GAGVSQSPSNKVTEKGKDVELRCDPISGHTALYWYRQSLGQGLEFLIYFQGNSAPDKSGLPSDRFSAERTGGSVSTLTIQRTQQEDSAVYLCASSGHLKYEQYFGPGTRLTVT.

Notes on this clone: This specimen includes other DNA sequences encoding the same CDR3. This chain joins TRBV28 and TRBJ2-1; D may be TRBD2 (6 bases). CDR1 and CDR2 (germline): MDHEN, SYDVKM. With 5 bases removed from V and 0 bases from J, the gap between germline ends came to 14 bases. This CDR3 comprises 16 residues. DNA for the CDR3: TGTGCCAGCAGTCCCGATAGCGGAAGCTCCTACAATGAGCAGTTCTTC. It codes for CASSPDSGSSYNEQFF.

The chain links TRBV11-2 to TRBJ1-1; the D gene is possibly TRBD1 (6 bases). Trimming cost V 4 bases and J 2 bases, with 11 bases left between them. The CDR3 spans 14 residues. Germline V gene lookup returns CDR1 SGHAT and CDR2 FQNNGV. The CDR3 DNA is TGTGCCAGCAGCTCCATACAGGGTAACACTGAAGCTTTCTTT. This translates into CASSSIQGNTEAFF.

The V call is TRBV21-1, the J call TRBJ2-7. TRBV21-1 is a known pseudogene. The CDR3 is 11 amino acids. The CDR3 loop is CASSKGDEQYF. CDR3 nucleotides: TGTGCCAGCAGCAAAGGGGACGAGCAGTACTTC.

This sequence joins TRBV19 and TRBJ1-1; unclear D gene. This CDR3 is 12 amino acids long. Per germline, CDR1 LNHDA and CDR2 SQIVND (reference sequence). Between the trimmed V and J ends, which lost 4 bases and 6 bases, there was a span of 9 bases. The CDR3 DNA reads as TGTGCCAGTAGTACCCTATTCTCTGAAGCTTTCTTT. Translation: CASSTLFSEAFF.

The rearrangement uses TRBV9 and TRBJ2-3; a possible D gene is TRBD1 (6 bases). CDR1 and CDR2 from the germline V gene are SGDLS and YYNGEE. This CDR3 contains 15 residues. Trimming left V 2 bases short and J 2 bases short, with 12 bases between. The CDR3 loop reads CASSVLDRITDTQYF. CDR3 in DNA: TGTGCCAGCAGCGTTTTAGACAGGATCACAGATACGCAGTATTTT.

Remarks on this clone: Additional DNA sequences in this sample encode the identical CDR3. The chain has TRBV29-1 and TRBJ2-3; TRBD1 is a possible D gene (5 bases). The CDR3 contains 14 residues. Looked up from germline, CDR1 is SQVTM and CDR2 is ANQGSEA. V was shortened by 1 base and J by 1 base, with 9 bases between the two germline ends. CDR3 protein: CSVEGGRGTDTQYF. In DNA, the CDR3 is TGCAGCGTTGAAGGGGGCCGAGGCACAGATACGCAGTATTTT.

The chain employs TRBV7-9 and TRBJ2-6; D not resolved. CDR1 is SEHNR and CDR2 is FQNEAQ in the germline V gene (reference sequence). With 2 bases removed from V and 1 base from J, the gap between germline ends came to 18 bases. The CDR3 spans 19 residues. The CDR3 bases are TGTGCCAGCAGCTTAACCCGTGTAGGACCAAGGTCTGGGGCCAACGTCCTGACTTTC. Its protein product is CASSLTRVGPRSGANVLTF.

This sequence joins TRBV7-8 and TRBJ2-7; 7 bases line up with TRBD1. The CDR3 is made up of 13 amino acids. Germline trimming cut 5 bases from V and 3 bases from J; bases unmatched to any gene: 4. CDR1 is SGHVS, CDR2 FQNEAQ, per germline. CDR3 nucleotide sequence: TGTGCCAGCAGCCCGGGACAGCACTACGAGCAGTACTTC. Protein product: CASSPGQHYEQYF.

This chain uses TRBV15 with TRBJ2-1; tentatively, D is TRBD2 (6 bases). CDR1 and CDR2 from the germline V gene are LNHNV and YYDKDF (reference sequence). V lost 2 bases, J lost 2 bases, and 13 bases lay in between. This CDR3 is 16 amino acids long. This CDR3 is CATSRPLGGTYNEQFF. CDR3 in DNA: TGTGCCACCAGCAGACCTCTCGGGGGAACCTACAATGAGCAGTTCTTC. Looking up the rest from reference TRBV15 and TRBJ2-1 gives the full variable domain: DAMVIQNPRYQVTQFGKPVTLSCSQTLNHNVMYWYQQKSSQAPKLLFHYYDKDFNNEADTPDNFQSRRPNTSFCFLDIRSPGLGDTAMYLCATSRPLGGTYNEQFFGPGTRLTVL.

This clone was picked up a small number of times. The chain recombines TRBV6-1 with TRBJ1-2; D perhaps matches TRBD1 (5 bases). The CDR3 contains 15 residues. Germline V CDR1 and CDR2: MNHNS, SASEGT. Trimming removed 8 bases at V and 4 bases at J, with 20 bases between. The CDR3 region has the DNA TGTGCCAGCCCTGAGCTCCGGGGGGTGAGCTATGGCTACACCTTC. Translating it yields CASPELRGVSYGYTF.

V is TRBV5-6 and J is TRBJ2-7; 7 bases are a match to TRBD1. The germline V gene encodes CDR1 SGHDT and CDR2 YYEEEE. The CDR3 has 16 residues. V shed 0 bases and J 2 bases; nucleotides not matched to a gene: 8. In nucleotides, the CDR3 is TGTGCCAGCAGCTTGGGACAGGGAAGGCCCGCCTACGAGCAGTACTTC. Its protein product is CASSLGQGRPAYEQYF.

The chain joins TRBV30 to TRBJ2-2; D possibly corresponds to TRBD1 (6 bases). The V gene's germline CDR1 is GTSNPN and CDR2 SVGIG (reference sequence). Deletions cut 4 bases from V and 6 bases from J, with 12 bases between. The CDR3 contains 13 residues. Here the CDR3 reads CAWTDRSSGELFF. The CDR3 nucleotides read TGTGCCTGGACTGACAGGAGTTCCGGGGAGCTGTTTTTT.

The DNA of the CDR3 is TGTGCCAGCCACGGTGGGTCCCACAGGGCGGTTTTCGGGACCTTC. Its protein is CASHGGSHRAVFGTF. This chain connects TRBV2 to TRBJ1-2; TRBD1 might be the D (6 bases). The CDR3 has 15 residues. V gave up 8 bases and J gave up 14 bases, with 30 bases separating them. The germline CDR1 and CDR2 sequences are SNHLY and FYNNEI. Combining the CDR3 with reference TRBV2 and TRBJ1-2 gives the whole variable domain EPEVTQTPSHQVTQMGQEVILRCVPISNHLYFYWYRQILGQKVEFLVSFYNNEISEKSEIFDDQFSVERPDGSNFTLKIRSTKLEDSAMYFCASHGGSHRAVFGTFGSGTRLTVV.

CDR3 DNA: TGTGCTAGTGGTTTGCAGGACAGGGGTTCGGGCAATGAGCAGTTCTTC. It is translated as CASGLQDRGSGNEQFF. The chain has TRBV12-5 and TRBJ2-1; 9 positions match TRBD1. This CDR3 is 16 amino acids long. J gave up 6 bases and V 2 bases, and 8 bases lay outside the gene matches. Germline loops: CDR1 LGHNT, CDR2 FRNRAP.

The sample holds a few counts of this clone. The V gene is TRBV10-3, the J gene TRBJ1-1; D call uncertain. This CDR3 spans 15 amino acids. Trimming removed 7 bases at V and 2 bases at J, with 17 bases between. CDR1 and CDR2 from the germline V gene are ENHRY and SYGVKD. This CDR3 is CAITLDPSINTEAFF. In DNA form, the CDR3 reads TGTGCCATCACCCTGGACCCGTCCATCAACACTGAAGCTTTCTTT.

The V gene is TRBV14, the J gene TRBJ2-7; D unresolved. CDR1 is SGHDN and CDR2 is FVKESK in the germline V gene. The CDR3 is 13 amino acids. V was pared by 3 bases and J by 6 bases, with 12 bases between. CDR3 bases: TGTGCCAGCAGCCACGCCGGTCCCGGCGAGCAGTACTTC. Translation gives CASSHAGPGEQYF.